This T cell receptor beta chain was profiled in a study of blood T cell repertoires in COVID-19. About the research overall: There were acute and convalescent COVID-19 samples, and they came from the United States, Italy and Spain. T cells, B-cell-depleted T cells, or PBMCs supplied cDNA or gDNA.

Study processing details: Reference gene primers were amplified, and this amplification served to estimate nucleated cell counts. Repertoires were generated with immunoSEQ multiplex PCR, while TCRdb's copy carries only in-frame clones and drops some. V, J and clone size are those of that table, while D and trimming were read from the DNA. This sample has about 40,000 clones, with 80% to 90% found just once. CDR3 size: 15 residues. CDR1 is MGHDK and CDR2 is SYGVNS in the germline V gene. V lost 9 bases and J 1 base, leaving 16 bases between the germline ends. Sequencing was performed on peripheral blood. The TCR was taken from a man in his forties with active COVID-19. The rearrangement links TRBV25-1 to TRBJ2-4; D ambiguous. The chain's CDR3 is CARTYSAWAKNIQYF. CDR3 bases: TGTGCCAGGACATATAGTGCCTGGGCCAAAAACATTCAGTACTTC.